Described below is a single T cell receptor (beta chain) sequence and its context. The V end was cut by 4 bases, the J end by 0 bases, with 15 bases between. This CDR3 spans 16 amino acids. Germline lookup yields CDR1 MNHEY and CDR2 SMNVEV (reference sequence). PCR was performed a second time for about 7 to 11 cycles using a sample-barcoded 5' primer and a J-beta primer mix. One entry per CDR3 protein, called by TCRdb with MiXCR from the 5' RACE reads. The sample carries 850,000 to 1,000,000 distinct CDR3 sequences, 45% to 60% recorded once. The record originates from a study of blood T cells in healthy people across ages.

This chain uses TRBV27 with TRBJ1-1; D might be TRBD1 (5 bases). The clonotype originates from a woman in her sixties in good health. Sequenced sample: blood. This CDR3 is CASSSYVAGLNTEAFF. The CDR3 DNA reads TGTGCCAGCAGTTCATATGTGGCGGGGCTGAACACTGAAGCTTTCTTT.